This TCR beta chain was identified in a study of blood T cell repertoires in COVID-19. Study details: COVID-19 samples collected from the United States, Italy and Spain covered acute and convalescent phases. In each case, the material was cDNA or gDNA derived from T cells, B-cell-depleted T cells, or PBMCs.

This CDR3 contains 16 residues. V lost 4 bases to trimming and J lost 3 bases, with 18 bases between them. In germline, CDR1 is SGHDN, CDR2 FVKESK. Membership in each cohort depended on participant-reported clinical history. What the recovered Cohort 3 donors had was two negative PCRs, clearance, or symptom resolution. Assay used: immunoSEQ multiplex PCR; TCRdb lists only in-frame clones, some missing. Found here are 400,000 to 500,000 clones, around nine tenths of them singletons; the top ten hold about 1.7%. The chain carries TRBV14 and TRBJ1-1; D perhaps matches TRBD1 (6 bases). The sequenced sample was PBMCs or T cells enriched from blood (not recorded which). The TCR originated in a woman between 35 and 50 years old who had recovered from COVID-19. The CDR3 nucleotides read TGTGCCAGCAGCCTCTCGTACAGGGTTTTGGACACTGAAGCTTTCTTT. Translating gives CASSLSYRVLDTEAFF.